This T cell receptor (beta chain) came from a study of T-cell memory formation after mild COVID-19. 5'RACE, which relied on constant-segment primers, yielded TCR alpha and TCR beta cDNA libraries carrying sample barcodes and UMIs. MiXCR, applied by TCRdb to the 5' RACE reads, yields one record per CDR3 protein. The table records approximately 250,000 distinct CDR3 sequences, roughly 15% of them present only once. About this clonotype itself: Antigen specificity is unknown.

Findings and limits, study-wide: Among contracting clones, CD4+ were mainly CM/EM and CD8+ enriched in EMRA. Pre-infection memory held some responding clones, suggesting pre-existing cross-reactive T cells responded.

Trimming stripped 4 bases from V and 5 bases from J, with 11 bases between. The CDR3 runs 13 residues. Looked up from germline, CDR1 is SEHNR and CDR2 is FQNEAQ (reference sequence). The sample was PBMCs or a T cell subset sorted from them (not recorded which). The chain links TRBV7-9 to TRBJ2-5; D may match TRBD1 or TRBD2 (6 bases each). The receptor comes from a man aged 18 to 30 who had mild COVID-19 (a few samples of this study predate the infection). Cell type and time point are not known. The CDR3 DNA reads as TGTGCCAGCAGCTCAAACGGGGGCGAGACCCAGTACTTC. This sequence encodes CASSSNGGETQYF.